This note documents a single T cell receptor (beta chain) sequence. The antigen is undetermined. The sample belongs to a study of Tregs in tolerant kidney transplant recipients. Study results and limitations: Findings come from small patient numbers and require larger validation.

The germline CDR1 and CDR2 sequences are ENHRY and SYGVKD. V gave up 2 bases and J gave up 9 bases, with 16 bases separating them. The CDR3 has 14 residues. The data were produced by immunoSEQ multiplex PCR, yet TCRdb's version contains in-frame clones alone and is incomplete. The sample comprises approximately 60,000 clones, over 75% of which are singletons, and roughly 4% rests with the top ten. Mixed chimerism was transient after nonmyeloablative marrow transplants from related graft donors. This sample comprised CD4+ T cells from blood (PBMCs), obtained 6 months after the transplant. This receptor was identified in a human patient who received a combined kidney and bone marrow transplant. Some T cells may arise from the graft donor. The chain joins TRBV10-3 to TRBJ2-5, with a weak D call TRBD2 (5 bases). The CDR3 coding sequence is TGTGCCATCAGTGAGGGCCCTAGCCTACGGGCCCAGTACTTC. It is translated as CAISEGPSLRAQYF.